This T cell receptor beta chain was captured in a study of cytomegalovirus exposure and HLA in healthy donors. Study information: Unique TCRs numbering around 80 million, obtained from HLA-typed donors, made up an early data release.

Trimming cost V 4 bases and J 4 bases; bases outside gene matches: 5. The CDR3 is 15 residues long. Germline assignment: CDR1 SGHDT and CDR2 YYEEEE. The PCR used 60 Vbeta and 13 Jbeta primers. Assay: immunoSEQ multiplex PCR; the TCRdb copy retains only in-frame clones and omits some. The sample has under 200,000 clones; 65% to 90% are singletons. The specimen was PBMCs. This chain uses TRBV5-6 with TRBJ2-1; 10 nucleotides match TRBD2. The sequence derives from a middle-aged man in good health and CMV-seropositive. This chain's CDR3 is CASSKGSGGYNEQFF. The CDR3 nucleotides read TGTGCCAGCAGCAAGGGTAGCGGGGGGTACAATGAGCAGTTCTTC.